This paragraph covers one TCR beta chain sequence. The data originate from a study of long-term antiretroviral therapy in people with HIV. Investigators performed immunoSEQ version v3.0 at survey level. Data came from immunoSEQ multiplex PCR; TCRdb stores just in-frame clones and leaves some out. The sample consists of over 10,000 clones, approximately 79% of them appearing once. From germline, CDR1 is LGHNA and CDR2 YNFKEQ. Trimming took off 0 bases at V and 5 bases at J, with 7 bases between the two ends. The CDR3 consists of 14 residues. The sequencing used unsorted PBMCs, collected 0.8 years before starting antiretroviral therapy. This chain links TRBV4-2 with TRBJ2-2; D is unclear. The receptor was derived from a woman in her 40s with HIV. The CDR3 region is CASSQEVGTGELFF. CDR3 in DNA: TGTGCCAGCAGCCAAGAGGTGGGGACCGGGGAGCTGTTTTTT.